The clone carrying this T cell receptor (beta chain) was found a few times. Its cognate antigen is unknown. The data stem from a study of response to subunit inactivated influenza vaccine. Study conclusions and caveats: The authors put forward the suggestion that each seasonal influenza vaccination may bring in only a limited number of new T cells.

Using its own MiXCR run on the RT-PCR reads, TCRdb lists one record per CDR3 protein. The profile shows over 800,000 distinct CDR3 sequences, 21% of them singletons. CDR3 length: 15 residues. V lost 2 bases and J lost 0, with 9 bases in between. The germline V gene has CDR1 MNHEY and CDR2 SMNVEV (reference sequence). This TCR was sampled from a man between 50 and 59 years old who received an inactivated influenza vaccine. The sequencing used PBMCs from blood, collected 4 to 6 days after vaccination. J is TRBJ2-3 and V is TRBV27; D is perhaps TRBD1 (5 bases). The DNA for the CDR3 is TGTGCCAGCAGTTTACACAGGCCTAGCACAGATACGCAGTATTTT. Its translation: CASSLHRPSTDTQYF.